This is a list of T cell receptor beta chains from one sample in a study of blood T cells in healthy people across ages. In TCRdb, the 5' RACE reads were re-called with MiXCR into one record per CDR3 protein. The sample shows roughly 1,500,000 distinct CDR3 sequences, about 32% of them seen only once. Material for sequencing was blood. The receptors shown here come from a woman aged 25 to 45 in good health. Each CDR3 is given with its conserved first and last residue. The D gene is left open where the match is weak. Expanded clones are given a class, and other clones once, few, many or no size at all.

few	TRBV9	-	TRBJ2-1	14	CASSVATGRGKQFF	TGTGCCAGCAGCGTAGCTACCGGACGGGGCAAGCAGTTCTTC
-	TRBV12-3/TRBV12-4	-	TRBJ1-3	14	CASFGGVSGNTIYF	TGTGCCAGCTTCGGTGGTGTCTCTGGAAACACCATATATTTT
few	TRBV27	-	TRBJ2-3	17	CASSSSGVKAGIDTQYF	TGTGCCAGCAGTTCCTCAGGGGTTAAAGCGGGAATCGATACGCAGTATTTT
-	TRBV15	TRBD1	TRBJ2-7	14	CATSSRGLSYEQYF	TGTGCCACCAGCAGCAGGGGGCTCTCCTACGAGCAGTACTTC
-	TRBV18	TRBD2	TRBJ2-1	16	CASSPPVGEGTDEQFF	TGTGCCAGCTCACCACCGGTGGGGGAGGGTACGGATGAGCAGTTCTTC
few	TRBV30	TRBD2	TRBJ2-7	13	CAWGTSSRNEQYF	TGTGCCTGGGGGACTAGCAGTCGGAACGAGCAGTACTTC
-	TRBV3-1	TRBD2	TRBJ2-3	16	CASSQVVGLASDTQYF	TGTGCCAGCAGCCAAGTGGTGGGACTAGCGTCAGATACGCAGTATTTT
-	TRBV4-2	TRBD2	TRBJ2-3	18	CASNQDPLAGASADTQYF	TGTGCCAGCAACCAAGATCCCCTAGCGGGGGCCAGCGCAGATACGCAGTATTTT
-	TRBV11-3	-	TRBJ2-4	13	CASSWTAGNIQYF	TGTGCCAGCAGCTGGACAGCCGGAAACATTCAGTACTTC
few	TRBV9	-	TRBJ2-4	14	CASSVAGSGNIQYF	TGTGCCAGCAGCGTAGCAGGGTCCGGAAACATTCAGTACTTC
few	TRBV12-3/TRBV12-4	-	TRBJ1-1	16	CASSPRPTQGNTEAFF	TGTGCCAGCAGTCCACGCCCCACACAGGGGAACACTGAAGCTTTCTTT
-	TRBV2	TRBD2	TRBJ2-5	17	CASSSGLAGVRQETQYF	TGTGCCAGCAGTTCTGGACTAGCGGGAGTGCGACAAGAGACCCAGTACTTC
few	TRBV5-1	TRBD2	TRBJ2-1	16	CASSFQLAGTYNEQFF	TGCGCCAGCAGCTTCCAACTAGCGGGCACATACAATGAGCAGTTCTTC
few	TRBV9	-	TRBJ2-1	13	CASSFSSYDEQFF	TGTGCCAGCAGCTTTTCCTCCTACGATGAGCAGTTCTTC
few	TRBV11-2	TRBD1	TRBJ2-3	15	CASSLFGQGADTQYF	TGTGCCAGCAGCTTGTTCGGACAGGGGGCAGATACGCAGTATTTT
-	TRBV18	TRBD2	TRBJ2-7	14	CASSLRGSIYEQYF	TGTGCCAGCAGCTTACGCGGGAGCATATACGAGCAGTACTTC
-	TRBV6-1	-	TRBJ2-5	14	CASSPFRVEETQYF	TGTGCCAGCAGTCCCTTTCGGGTGGAAGAGACCCAGTACTTC
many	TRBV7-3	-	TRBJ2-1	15	CASSSQGLDYNEQFF	TGTGCCAGCAGCTCCCAGGGTCTAGATTACAATGAGCAGTTCTTC
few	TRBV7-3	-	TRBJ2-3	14	CASKPDSYTDTQYF	TGTGCCAGCAAACCTGACTCGTACACAGATACGCAGTATTTT
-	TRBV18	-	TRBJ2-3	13	CASSPPSSDRQYF	TGTGCCAGCTCACCACCTTCGAGCGACCGGCAGTATTTT